This TCR beta chain came from a study of CD8 T cells in ankylosing spondylitis. Regarding the study as a whole: Disease-linked clones were reportedly significantly enriched in matched ankylosing spondylitis synovial fluid. Peripheral blood samples showed relatively rare disease-linked clones, and these clones were CD8+. Fewer than ten highly homologous variants made up a TCR beta motif that seemed to typify ankylosing spondylitis blood.

CDR3 length: 15 residues. The ends lost 5 bases at V and 3 bases at J; junction bases unmatched: 6. From germline, CDR1 is KGHDR and CDR2 SFDVKD. Details on this clonotype: Its antigen is unidentified.

As the method for making TCR beta libraries, quantitative 5'-RACE with molecular barcodes was used. TCRdb used MiXCR to reprocess the 5' RACE reads, holding one entry per CDR3 protein. The table includes hundreds of thousands of distinct CDR3 sequences, about 24% detected once. J is TRBJ2-1 and V is TRBV24-1; 7 nucleotides agree with TRBD1. The sequencing sample was made of blood, either unsorted or a sorted T cell fraction (not recorded which). This receptor was taken from a male donor with ankylosing spondylitis. CDR3 region: CATSAGTVVYNEQFF. CDR3 coding DNA: TGTGCCACCAGTGCCGGGACAGTCGTCTACAATGAGCAGTTCTTC.